The rows below give T cell receptor beta chains drawn from one sample of a study of blood T cells in healthy people across ages. TCRdb called the 5' RACE reads again in MiXCR, with one record for every CDR3 protein. The sample carries more than 800,000 distinct CDR3 sequences, less than 35% recorded once. What was sequenced was blood. The source of these receptors is a woman of 80 years or more in good health. Both conserved end residues are part of each CDR3. The D gene is left open where the match is weak. Only some rows state a clone size, as once, few, many or a class for expanded clones.

d_gene: TRBD1
abundance: many
v_gene: TRBV20-1
j_gene: TRBJ2-5
CDR3nt: TGCAGTGCTACAGGACAGGGCCCTCGAGAGACCCAGTACTTC
CDR3aa: CSATGQGPRETQYF

d_gene: -
abundance: -
v_gene: TRBV10-3
j_gene: TRBJ1-1
CDR3nt: TGTGCCATCAGTGAGGGGGCGGTCACTGAAGCTTTCTTT
CDR3aa: CAISEGAVTEAFF

d_gene: -
abundance: many
v_gene: TRBV5-1
j_gene: TRBJ2-3
CDR3nt: TGCGCCAGCAGCTTATTTGGTGGAACAGATACGCAGTATTTT
CDR3aa: CASSLFGGTDTQYF

d_gene: TRBD2
abundance: -
v_gene: TRBV6-1
j_gene: TRBJ2-7
CDR3nt: TGTGCCAGCAGTGAAATGGGACTAGGGTCCCCCTACGAGCAGTACTTC
CDR3aa: CASSEMGLGSPYEQYF

d_gene: TRBD2
abundance: many
v_gene: TRBV24-1
j_gene: TRBJ2-1
CDR3nt: TGTGCCACCAGTGATTCTAGCGGGGGTACCTACAATGAGCAGTTCTTC
CDR3aa: CATSDSSGGTYNEQFF

d_gene: TRBD1
abundance: once
v_gene: TRBV10-3
j_gene: TRBJ2-1
CDR3nt: TGTGCCATCAGTGGGGACAGGGACTACAATGAGCAGTTCTTC
CDR3aa: CAISGDRDYNEQFF

d_gene: -
abundance: -
v_gene: TRBV27
j_gene: TRBJ2-1
CDR3nt: TGTGCCAGCAGTCTTTTTGGGTCGCGGGGCAATGAGCAGTTCTTC
CDR3aa: CASSLFGSRGNEQFF

d_gene: -
abundance: many
v_gene: TRBV7-2
j_gene: TRBJ1-2
CDR3nt: TGTGCCAGCAGCATCCAAGGGAGGGGCCTTTCTAACTATGGCTACACCTTC
CDR3aa: CASSIQGRGLSNYGYTF

d_gene: TRBD1
abundance: -
v_gene: TRBV6-2/TRBV6-3
j_gene: TRBJ2-7
CDR3nt: TGTGCCAGCGGGACAGGGCCTCCCTCCTACGAGCAGTACTTC
CDR3aa: CASGTGPPSYEQYF

d_gene: -
abundance: -
v_gene: TRBV6-5
j_gene: TRBJ1-2
CDR3nt: TGTGCCAGCAGTTACGGGTCGACATCCTATGGCTACACCTTC
CDR3aa: CASSYGSTSYGYTF

d_gene: TRBD2
abundance: -
v_gene: TRBV5-1
j_gene: TRBJ2-2
CDR3nt: TGCGCCAGCAGCCCGCCGGGGGGGAACACCGGGGAGCTGTTTTTT
CDR3aa: CASSPPGGNTGELFF

d_gene: TRBD2
abundance: -
v_gene: TRBV20-1
j_gene: TRBJ2-7
CDR3nt: TGCAGTGCTGCTGGGACTAGCGCTACCTACGAGCAGTACTTC
CDR3aa: CSAAGTSATYEQYF

d_gene: -
abundance: -
v_gene: TRBV3-1
j_gene: TRBJ2-4
CDR3nt: TGTGCCAGCAGCCAAAATCGGGGACTCCAGTACTTC
CDR3aa: CASSQNRGLQYF

d_gene: TRBD1
abundance: -
v_gene: TRBV18
j_gene: TRBJ1-1
CDR3nt: TGTGCCAGCTCGCTCAGGGGGTGGAGGAACACTGAAGCTTTCTTT
CDR3aa: CASSLRGWRNTEAFF

d_gene: TRBD1
abundance: -
v_gene: TRBV3-1
j_gene: TRBJ1-6
CDR3nt: TGTGCCAGCAGCACCGGGACAGGGAGATCACCCCCCCACTTT
CDR3aa: CASSTGTGRSPPHF

d_gene: -
abundance: many
v_gene: TRBV28
j_gene: TRBJ2-7
CDR3nt: TGTGCCAGCAGTTTTTGGCAGGGTAACTACGAGCAGTACTTC
CDR3aa: CASSFWQGNYEQYF

d_gene: TRBD1
abundance: -
v_gene: TRBV10-3
j_gene: TRBJ1-4
CDR3nt: TGTGCCATCAGCAACCGACAGGGGGTTAATGAAAAACTGTTTTTT
CDR3aa: CAISNRQGVNEKLFF

d_gene: TRBD1
abundance: -
v_gene: TRBV20-1
j_gene: TRBJ1-2
CDR3nt: TGCAGTGCTAGAGATGGCGGGACAGGGCCTAACTATGGCTACACCTTC
CDR3aa: CSARDGGTGPNYGYTF

d_gene: -
abundance: many
v_gene: TRBV3-1
j_gene: TRBJ2-3
CDR3nt: TGTGCCAGCAGCCAGGGGCGTATCGATACGCAGTATTTT
CDR3aa: CASSQGRIDTQYF

d_gene: -
abundance: many
v_gene: TRBV6-5
j_gene: TRBJ2-5
CDR3nt: TGTGCCAGCAGTTACACTTTCCGGGATTTGGCGGACCCGGTCCAAGAGACCCAGTACTTC
CDR3aa: CASSYTFRDLADPVQETQYF

d_gene: -
abundance: -
v_gene: TRBV12-3/TRBV12-4
j_gene: TRBJ2-3
CDR3nt: TGTGCCAGCAGTTTCCGGGAAACCTCAGATGTGCAGTATTTT
CDR3aa: CASSFRETSDVQYF

d_gene: TRBD1
abundance: many
v_gene: TRBV12-3/TRBV12-4
j_gene: TRBJ2-1
CDR3nt: TGTGCCAGCAGTTCCGGGACAGGGCCCTACAATGAGCAGTTCTTC
CDR3aa: CASSSGTGPYNEQFF